These 5 T cell receptor beta chains came from one sample sequenced in a study of cytotoxic CD8 clonotypes in ibrutinib-treated CLL. Sequencing was performed with immunoSEQ multiplex PCR; in TCRdb, only in-frame clones are kept and a portion is missing. There are about 25,000 clones in the sample; roughly 85% occur only once, and 7.5% to 9.5% lies in the top ten. The sequences come from PBMCs, collected after 24 months of ibrutinib treatment. The receptors derive from a human donor with chronic lymphocytic leukemia.

V gene TRBV2 combines with J gene TRBJ1-5, with 7 bases identical to TRBD1. CDR1 is SNHLY and CDR2 is FYNNEI in the germline V gene. The V gene end was trimmed by 4 bases and the J gene end by 5 bases; junction bases not matched to a gene: 8. There are 15 residues in the CDR3. CDR3 protein: CASSGQGIRDQPQHF. The CDR3 region has the DNA TGTGCCAGCAGTGGACAGGGAATTCGCGATCAGCCCCAGCATTTT. The whole variable domain, filled in from reference TRBV2 and TRBJ1-5, reads EPEVTQTPSHQVTQMGQEVILRCVPISNHLYFYWYRQILGQKVEFLVSFYNNEISEKSEIFDDQFSVERPDGSNFTLKIRSTKLEDSAMYFCASSGQGIRDQPQHFGDGTRLSIL.

This clone has just a few counts. The V call is TRBV5-4, the J call TRBJ2-3; 8 bases fit TRBD1. J lost 8 bases, V lost 5 bases, and 10 bases had no gene match. Germline-derived CDR1 and CDR2 are SGHNT and YYREEE (reference sequence). This CDR3 comprises 14 residues. CDR3 in DNA: TGTGCCAGCAGGAGTACAGGGGGAAGTGGTACGCAGTATTTT. Amino acid sequence: CASRSTGGSGTQYF.

The chain couples TRBV18 to TRBJ2-1; 7 bases line up with TRBD2. Germline V CDR1 and CDR2: KGHSH, LQKENI. The CDR3 spans 14 residues. V lost 4 bases to trimming and J lost 6 bases; unmatched junction nucleotides: 6. The CDR3 protein is CASSLGLGPNEQFF. The CDR3 DNA reads as TGTGCCAGCTCACTCGGACTAGGACCCAATGAGCAGTTCTTC.

The rearrangement joins TRBV29-1 to TRBJ1-1, with unresolved D. Germline V CDR1 and CDR2: SQVTM, ANQGSEA. Trimming shortened V by 7 bases and J by 3 bases, and 9 bases separated the two germline ends. The length of the CDR3 is 11 residues. CDR3 sequence: CSAIPDTEAFF. The DNA for the CDR3 is TGCAGCGCTATACCGGACACTGAAGCTTTCTTT.

This clone was seen more than once but under ten times. The rearrangement uses TRBV7-8 and TRBJ1-2; D gene ambiguous. Germline V gene sequence: CDR1 SGHVS, CDR2 FQNEAQ. The CDR3 totals 13 residues. V was cut by 1 base and J by 1 base, with 4 bases left in between. CDR3 loop: CASSLGGNYGYTF. CDR3 nucleotide sequence: TGTGCCAGCAGCTTAGGGGGTAACTATGGCTACACCTTC. The full variable domain, with the rest looked up from reference TRBV7-8 and TRBJ1-2, is GAGVSQSPRYKVAKRGQDVALRCDPISGHVSLFWYQQALGQGPEFLTYFQNEAQLDKSGLPSDRFFAERPEGSVSTLKIQRTQQEDSAVYLCASSLGGNYGYTFGSGTRLTVV.